This paragraph reports one T cell receptor (beta chain). Its antigen remains unknown. Using triplicate sorts, a few hundred thousand cells were collected each time from every CD8+ T cell subset. Each TRB cDNA library was prepared by 5' RACE (with UMI labels). After re-calling the 5' RACE reads, TCRdb lists one entry per CDR3 protein, DNA absent. The sample table includes around 48,000 distinct CDR3 sequences. The sample belongs to a study of CXCR3-negative and CXCR3-positive naive CD8 T cells. Findings and caveats of the study: Naive subsets had comparable surface CD5; TCR strength was inferred from TRB CDR3 properties. Memory CD8+ cells showed much lower diversity, while both naive subsets displayed comparably high diversity.

This TCR derives from a human donor in good health. Some clones in this sample may be carry-over from other donors' samples. Source material: memory CD8+ T cells from blood.

The CDR3 here is CSVEGDRERSYEQYF. This chain uses TRBV29-1 with TRBJ2-7; TCRdb names TRBD1, which stays unverified in the absence of DNA. This CDR3 has 15 amino acids. Germline-derived CDR1 and CDR2 are SQVTM and ANQGSEA.